A selection of T cell receptor beta chains follows, all from one sample in a study of OX40 agonist ivuxolimab in advanced cancers. TCRdb's table, derived via immunoSEQ multiplex PCR, lists solely in-frame clones and lacks some. The data show over 40,000 clones, 65% to 85% seen once. The material was CD4+ or CD8+ T cells sorted from blood, obtained in a trial of the OX40 agonist ivuxolimab. Receptors originate from an adult with an advanced solid tumor such as melanoma, head and neck, liver or kidney cancer. CDR3s include the opening cysteine and the closing phenylalanine or tryptophan. Fields, in order: J gene, D gene, V gene, clone size, CDR3 DNA, CDR3 protein. D genes are given only for firm matches. Clone size is given for some rows only: seen once, a few or many times, or a class if the clone is expanded.

J gene: TRBJ2-7
D gene: TRBD1
V gene: TRBV29-1
clone size: few
CDR3 DNA: TGCAGCGTTGGGACCGGGACAGGCTACGAGCAGTACTTC
CDR3 protein: CSVGTGTGYEQYF

J gene: TRBJ2-5
D gene: TRBD2
V gene: TRBV7-2
clone size: .
CDR3 DNA: TGTGCCAGCAGCTTATCCCTTGCTAGCGGCCTACTAAACTTC
CDR3 protein: CASSLSLASGLLNF

J gene: TRBJ1-1
D gene: .
V gene: TRBV15
clone size: few
CDR3 DNA: TGTGCCACCAGCAGAGACCCCAACACTGAAGCTTTCTTT
CDR3 protein: CATSRDPNTEAFF

J gene: TRBJ2-7
D gene: TRBD1
V gene: TRBV7-6
clone size: .
CDR3 DNA: TGTGCCAGCAGTCAGGACAGGAACTACGAGCAGTACTTC
CDR3 protein: CASSQDRNYEQYF

J gene: TRBJ2-3
D gene: TRBD2
V gene: TRBV6-5
clone size: .
CDR3 DNA: TGTGCCAGCAGCACGACTAGCGTTTCAGATACGCAGTATTTT
CDR3 protein: CASSTTSVSDTQYF

J gene: TRBJ2-3
D gene: TRBD2
V gene: TRBV6-6
clone size: .
CDR3 DNA: TGTGCCAGCAACCCTGCGGGAGGGGTAAGAAATACGCAGTATTTT
CDR3 protein: CASNPAGGVRNTQYF

J gene: TRBJ2-2
D gene: TRBD2
V gene: TRBV29-1
clone size: once
CDR3 DNA: TGCAGCGTTGCGCTAGCGGGCCGGACCGGGGAGCTGTTTTTT
CDR3 protein: CSVALAGRTGELFF

J gene: TRBJ2-1
D gene: .
V gene: TRBV11-2
clone size: .
CDR3 DNA: TGTGCCAGCAGCTTAGATCCCGGCCTCTACAATGAGCAGTTCTTC
CDR3 protein: CASSLDPGLYNEQFF

J gene: TRBJ1-1
D gene: TRBD1
V gene: TRBV9
clone size: .
CDR3 DNA: TGTGCCAGCAGCGTAGGGACAGGGGGTGAAGCTTTCTTT
CDR3 protein: CASSVGTGGEAFF

J gene: TRBJ2-3
D gene: .
V gene: TRBV27
clone size: .
CDR3 DNA: TGTGCCAGCAGTTTCCTCCCAGGGACAGATACGCAGTATTTT
CDR3 protein: CASSFLPGTDTQYF

J gene: TRBJ2-7
D gene: .
V gene: TRBV7-6
clone size: .
CDR3 DNA: TGTGCCAGCAGCTTAGGTTCCCTAGCGACCTACGAGCAGTACTTC
CDR3 protein: CASSLGSLATYEQYF

J gene: TRBJ1-1
D gene: .
V gene: TRBV18
clone size: .
CDR3 DNA: TGTGCCAGCTCACCTTTTTCGGGAGAGGGAGGGAACACTGAAGCTTTCTTT
CDR3 protein: CASSPFSGEGGNTEAFF

J gene: TRBJ2-5
D gene: .
V gene: TRBV12-5
clone size: .
CDR3 DNA: TGTGCTAGTGGTCCCCGCGGAGAGACCCAGTACTTC
CDR3 protein: CASGPRGETQYF

J gene: TRBJ1-2
D gene: .
V gene: TRBV30
clone size: .
CDR3 DNA: TGTGCCTGGAGGTGGGGAAGAGGTAACTATGGCTACACCTTC
CDR3 protein: CAWRWGRGNYGYTF

J gene: TRBJ2-7
D gene: .
V gene: TRBV15
clone size: .
CDR3 DNA: TGTGCCACCAGCCACGGGGGACTGCAAATTCGGTACGAGCAGTACTTC
CDR3 protein: CATSHGGLQIRYEQYF

J gene: TRBJ2-5
D gene: .
V gene: TRBV5-1
clone size: .
CDR3 DNA: TGCGCCAGCAGCTTGTATGAAGAGACCCAGTACTTC
CDR3 protein: CASSLYEETQYF

J gene: TRBJ2-3
D gene: .
V gene: TRBV18
clone size: .
CDR3 DNA: TGTGCCAGCTCGTCCGAAGATACGCAGTATTTT
CDR3 protein: CASSSEDTQYF

J gene: TRBJ2-3
D gene: .
V gene: TRBV5-8
clone size: .
CDR3 DNA: TGTGCCAGCAGCTTGCAGGGGCCCACAGATACGCAGTATTTT
CDR3 protein: CASSLQGPTDTQYF

J gene: TRBJ1-5
D gene: TRBD1
V gene: TRBV28
clone size: .
CDR3 DNA: TGTGCCAGCAGTTTATTGGGACAGGGTATTGGTCAGCCCCAGCATTTT
CDR3 protein: CASSLLGQGIGQPQHF

J gene: TRBJ2-5
D gene: .
V gene: TRBV19
clone size: .
CDR3 DNA: TGTGCCACCCGGCCCGTAGGATGGGAGACCCAGTACTTC
CDR3 protein: CATRPVGWETQYF

J gene: TRBJ1-1
D gene: TRBD1
V gene: TRBV7-9
clone size: once
CDR3 DNA: TGTGCCAGCAGCTCCGGGGCGGACAGGGTACATGAAGCTTTCTTT
CDR3 protein: CASSSGADRVHEAFF

J gene: TRBJ1-2
D gene: .
V gene: TRBV9
clone size: .
CDR3 DNA: TGTGCCAGCAGCGTAGCTCTCTCGAACTATGGCTACACCTTC
CDR3 protein: CASSVALSNYGYTF

J gene: TRBJ1-5
D gene: TRBD1
V gene: TRBV27
clone size: .
CDR3 DNA: TGTGCCAGCAGTCAGGGACAGGGGAATCAGCCCCAGCATTTT
CDR3 protein: CASSQGQGNQPQHF

J gene: TRBJ1-1
D gene: .
V gene: TRBV7-2
clone size: .
CDR3 DNA: TGTGCCAGCAGCTTCACCCCTGAAGCTTTCTTT
CDR3 protein: CASSFTPEAFF

J gene: TRBJ1-2
D gene: .
V gene: TRBV9
clone size: .
CDR3 DNA: TGTGCCAGCAGCGTAGCATCCAGGGGAGGCTATGGCTACACCTTC
CDR3 protein: CASSVASRGGYGYTF

J gene: TRBJ2-3
D gene: .
V gene: TRBV5-4
clone size: .
CDR3 DNA: TGTGCCAGCAGCTTAGTCCCTACAGATACGCAGTATTTT
CDR3 protein: CASSLVPTDTQYF